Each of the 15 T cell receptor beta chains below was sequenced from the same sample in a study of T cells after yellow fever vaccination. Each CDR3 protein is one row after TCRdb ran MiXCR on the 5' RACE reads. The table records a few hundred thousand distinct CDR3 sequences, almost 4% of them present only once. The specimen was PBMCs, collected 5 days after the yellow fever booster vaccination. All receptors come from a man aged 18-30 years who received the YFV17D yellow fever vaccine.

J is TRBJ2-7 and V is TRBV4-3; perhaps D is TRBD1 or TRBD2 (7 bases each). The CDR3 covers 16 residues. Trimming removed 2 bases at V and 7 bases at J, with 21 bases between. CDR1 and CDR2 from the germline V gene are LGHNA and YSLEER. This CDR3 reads CASSQFSGTTQGEQYF. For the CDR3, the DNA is TGCGCCAGCAGCCAATTCTCCGGGACTACACAGGGGGAGCAGTACTTC.

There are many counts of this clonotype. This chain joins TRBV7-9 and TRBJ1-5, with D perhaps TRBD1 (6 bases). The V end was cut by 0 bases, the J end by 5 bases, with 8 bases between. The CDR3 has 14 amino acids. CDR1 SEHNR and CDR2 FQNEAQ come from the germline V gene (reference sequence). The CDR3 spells CASSLARGDQPQHF. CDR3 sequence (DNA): TGTGCCAGCAGCTTAGCGAGGGGGGATCAGCCCCAGCATTTT. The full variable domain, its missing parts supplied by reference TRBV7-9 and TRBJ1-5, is DTGVSQNPRHKITKRGQNVTFRCDPISEHNRLYWYRQTLGQGPEFLTYFQNEAQLEKSRLLSDRFSAERPKGSFSTLEIQRTEQGDSAMYLCASSLARGDQPQHFGDGTRLSIL.

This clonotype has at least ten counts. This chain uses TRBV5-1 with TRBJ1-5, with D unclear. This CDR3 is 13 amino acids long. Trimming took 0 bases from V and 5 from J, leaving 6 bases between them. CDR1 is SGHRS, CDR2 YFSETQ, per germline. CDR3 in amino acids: CASSLEEHQPQHF. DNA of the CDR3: TGCGCCAGCAGCTTGGAGGAGCATCAGCCCCAGCATTTT.

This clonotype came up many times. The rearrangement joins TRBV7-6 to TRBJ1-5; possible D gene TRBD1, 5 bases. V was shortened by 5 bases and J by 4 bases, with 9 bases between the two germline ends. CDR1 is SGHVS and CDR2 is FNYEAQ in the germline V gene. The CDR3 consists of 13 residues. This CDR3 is CASSPGWNQPQHF. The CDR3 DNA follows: TGTGCCAGCAGCCCAGGGTGGAATCAGCCCCAGCATTTT. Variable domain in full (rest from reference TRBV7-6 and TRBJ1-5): GAGVSQSPRYKVTKRGQDVALRCDPISGHVSLYWYRQALGQGPEFLTYFNYEAQQDKSGLPNDRFSAERPEGSISTLTIQRTEQRDSAMYRCASSPGWNQPQHFGDGTRLSIL.

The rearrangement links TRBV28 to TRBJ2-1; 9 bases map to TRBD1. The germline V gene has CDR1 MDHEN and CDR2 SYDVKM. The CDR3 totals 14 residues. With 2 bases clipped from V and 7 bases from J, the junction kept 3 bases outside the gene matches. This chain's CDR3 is CASSLPGTGNEQFF. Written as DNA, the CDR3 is TGTGCCAGCAGTTTACCCGGGACAGGGAATGAGCAGTTCTTC.

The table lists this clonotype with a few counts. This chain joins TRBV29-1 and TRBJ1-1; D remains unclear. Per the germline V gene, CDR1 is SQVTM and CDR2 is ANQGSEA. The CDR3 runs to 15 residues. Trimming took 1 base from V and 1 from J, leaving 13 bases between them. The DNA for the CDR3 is TGCAGCGTTGAAGGTATCCCCCTCGCGAACACTGAAGCTTTCTTT. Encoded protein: CSVEGIPLANTEAFF.

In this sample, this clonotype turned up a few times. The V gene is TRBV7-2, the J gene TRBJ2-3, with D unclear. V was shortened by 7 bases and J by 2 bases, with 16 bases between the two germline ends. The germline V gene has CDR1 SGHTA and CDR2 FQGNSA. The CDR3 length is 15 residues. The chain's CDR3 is CASNAPWRPTDTQYF. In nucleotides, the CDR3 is TGTGCCAGCAACGCCCCTTGGCGGCCCACAGATACGCAGTATTTT.

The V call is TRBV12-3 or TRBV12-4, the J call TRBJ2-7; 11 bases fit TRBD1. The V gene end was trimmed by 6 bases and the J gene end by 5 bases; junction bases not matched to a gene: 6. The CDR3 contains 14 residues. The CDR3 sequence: CASRLGQGVNEQYF. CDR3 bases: TGTGCCAGCAGGTTGGGACAGGGGGTTAACGAGCAGTACTTC.

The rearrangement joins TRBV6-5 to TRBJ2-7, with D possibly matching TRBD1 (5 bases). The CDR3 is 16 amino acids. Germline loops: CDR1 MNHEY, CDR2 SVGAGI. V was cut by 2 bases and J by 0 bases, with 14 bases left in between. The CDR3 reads CASSYHRGHGSYEQYF. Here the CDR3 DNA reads TGTGCCAGCAGTTACCATCGCGGACACGGCTCCTACGAGCAGTACTTC.

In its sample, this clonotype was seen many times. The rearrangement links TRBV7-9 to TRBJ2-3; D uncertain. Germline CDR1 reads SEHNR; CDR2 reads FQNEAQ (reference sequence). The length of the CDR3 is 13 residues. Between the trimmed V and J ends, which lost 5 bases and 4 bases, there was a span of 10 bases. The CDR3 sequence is CASSRGEPDTQYF. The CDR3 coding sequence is TGTGCCAGCAGCCGAGGAGAGCCAGATACGCAGTATTTT.

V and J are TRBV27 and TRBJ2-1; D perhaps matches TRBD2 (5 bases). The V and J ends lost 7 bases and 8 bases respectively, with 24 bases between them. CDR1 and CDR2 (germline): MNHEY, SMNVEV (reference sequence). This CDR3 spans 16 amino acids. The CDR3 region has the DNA TGTGCCAGCAAATTCTCGGCATTTCTCCTGAGGGATGAGCAGTTCTTC. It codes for CASKFSAFLLRDEQFF.

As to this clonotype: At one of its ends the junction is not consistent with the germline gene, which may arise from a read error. The CDR3 region has the DNA TGCAGTGGCGGAGAGGGCTCGGGCCCCTTT. Protein sequence: CSGGEGSGPF. The chain recombines TRBV20-1 with TRBJ1-1; D call uncertain. CDR1 is DFQATT, CDR2 SNEGSKA, per germline (reference sequence). This CDR3 region has 10 residues.

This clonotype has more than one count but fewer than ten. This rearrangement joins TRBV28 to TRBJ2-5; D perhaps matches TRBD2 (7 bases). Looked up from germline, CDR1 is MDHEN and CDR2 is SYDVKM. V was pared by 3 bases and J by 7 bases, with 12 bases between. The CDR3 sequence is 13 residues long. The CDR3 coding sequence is TGTGCCAGCAGTTTGCGGGGGCTCGGGACCCAGTACTTC. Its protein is CASSLRGLGTQYF.

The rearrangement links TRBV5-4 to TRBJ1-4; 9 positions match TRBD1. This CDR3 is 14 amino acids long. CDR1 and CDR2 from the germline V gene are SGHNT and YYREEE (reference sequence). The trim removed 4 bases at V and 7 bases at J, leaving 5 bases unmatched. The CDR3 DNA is TGTGCCAGCAGCCTACAGGGGGCGATTGAAAAACTGTTTTTT. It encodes CASSLQGAIEKLFF.

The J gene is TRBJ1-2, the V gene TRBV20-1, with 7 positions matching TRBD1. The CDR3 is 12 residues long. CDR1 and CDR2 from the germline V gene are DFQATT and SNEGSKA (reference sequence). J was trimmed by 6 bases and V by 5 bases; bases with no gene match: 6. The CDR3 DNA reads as TGCAGTGCTTACAGGGGAGGCGATGGCTACACCTTC. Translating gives CSAYRGGDGYTF.